This T cell receptor (beta chain) was recovered during a study of cytomegalovirus exposure and HLA in healthy donors. Vbeta (60) and Jbeta (13) primers were used in the PCR. Only in-frame clones appear in the TCRdb table, and some are missing; sequencing was by immunoSEQ multiplex PCR. The sample lists 130,000 to 150,000 clones, 80% occurring once. The sequenced material came from PBMCs. The receptor comes from a male donor in good health and CMV-seronegative.

The CDR3 region is CASTLDSNYGYTF. The CDR3 nucleotides read TGTGCCAGTACCCTCGACTCTAACTATGGCTACACCTTC. The J gene is TRBJ1-2, the V gene TRBV19; unclear D gene. CDR3 length: 13 amino acids. Trimming took off 7 bases at V and 0 bases at J, with 9 bases between the two ends. In germline, CDR1 is LNHDA, CDR2 SQIVND (reference sequence).